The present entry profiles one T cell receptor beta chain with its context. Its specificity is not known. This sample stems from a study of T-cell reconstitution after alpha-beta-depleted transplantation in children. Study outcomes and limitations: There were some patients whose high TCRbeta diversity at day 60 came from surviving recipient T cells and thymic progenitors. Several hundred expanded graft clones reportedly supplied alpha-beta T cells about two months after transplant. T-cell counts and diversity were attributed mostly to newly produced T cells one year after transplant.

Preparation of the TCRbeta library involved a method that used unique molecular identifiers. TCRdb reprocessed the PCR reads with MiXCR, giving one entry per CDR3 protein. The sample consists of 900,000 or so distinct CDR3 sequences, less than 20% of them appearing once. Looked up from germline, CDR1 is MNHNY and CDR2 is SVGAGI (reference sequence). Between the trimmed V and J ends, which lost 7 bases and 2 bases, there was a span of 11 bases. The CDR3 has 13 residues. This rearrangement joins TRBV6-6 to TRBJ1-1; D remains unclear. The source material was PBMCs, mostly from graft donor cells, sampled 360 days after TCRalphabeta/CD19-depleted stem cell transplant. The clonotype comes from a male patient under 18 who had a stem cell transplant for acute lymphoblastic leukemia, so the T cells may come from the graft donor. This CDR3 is CASTPRRNTEAFF. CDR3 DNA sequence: TGTGCCAGCACTCCAAGAAGAAACACTGAAGCTTTCTTT.